The rows below give T cell receptor beta chains drawn from one sample of a study of blood T cell repertoires in COVID-19. The protocol was immunoSEQ multiplex PCR, while the TCRdb copy is restricted to in-frame clones and leaves out a portion. Altogether 200,000 to 300,000 clones are present, about 87% being singletons, with the ten largest covering approximately 4%. The sample was peripheral blood. The receptors derive from a man aged 55 to 70 who had recovered from COVID-19. Both conserved end residues are part of each CDR3. D genes are given only for firm matches. The size entry is marked missing in some rows and otherwise reads once, few, many or a size class.

D gene,J gene,clone size,V gene,CDR3 DNA,CDR3 protein
NA,TRBJ2-3,NA,TRBV5-6,TGTGCCAGCGGCTCAGGACTACTCCCTTTCACAGATACGCAGTATTTT,CASGSGLLPFTDTQYF
NA,TRBJ1-5,once,TRBV6-2/TRBV6-3,TGTGCCAGCAGTTATGGAGGCGGGGAACTTAGCAATCAGCCCCAGCATTTT,CASSYGGGELSNQPQHF
TRBD1,TRBJ2-7,NA,TRBV27,TGTGCCAGCAGCGGAGACAGGGTTAAGCAGTACTTC,CASSGDRVKQYF
TRBD1,TRBJ2-5,NA,TRBV5-5,TGTGCCAGCAGCGAAGCACAGGGGTCCCAGTACTTC,CASSEAQGSQYF
NA,TRBJ2-7,NA,TRBV5-1,TGCGCCAGCAGCCGAGGGACTGACGAGCAGTACTTC,CASSRGTDEQYF
NA,TRBJ1-2,NA,TRBV29-1,TGCAGCGTTGAAGGCAGCCGTGCCGGGGGCTACACCTTC,CSVEGSRAGGYTF
TRBD1,TRBJ1-4,NA,TRBV6-2/TRBV6-3,TGTGCCAGCAGTACCGGACAGGGAAGTGAAAAACTGTTTTTT,CASSTGQGSEKLFF
NA,TRBJ1-2,NA,TRBV6-5,TGTGCCAGCACTGCCCTGAGGGTTGGGTGGGTCTACACCTTC,CASTALRVGWVYTF
TRBD2,TRBJ2-2,once,TRBV18,TGTGCCAGCTCACCACCGTTCGGACGGGGGGAATTTAGCAGCACCGGGGAGCTGTTTTTT,CASSPPFGRGEFSSTGELFF
TRBD1,TRBJ2-3,NA,TRBV3-1/TRBV3-2,TGTGCCAGCAGCCACCCGGACAGGGGAACAGATACGCAGTATTTT,CASSHPDRGTDTQYF
NA,TRBJ2-3,NA,TRBV2,TGTGCCAGCAGTGTATCAGATACGCAGTATTTT,CASSVSDTQYF
TRBD2,TRBJ2-1,NA,TRBV5-4,TGTGCCAGCAGCCGGACTAGCGGGGGGACAACTTACAATGAGCAGTTCTTC,CASSRTSGGTTYNEQFF
NA,TRBJ2-2,NA,TRBV7-2,TGTGCCAGCAGCTTAGTACGAGGCCTGAACACCGGGGAGCTGTTTTTT,CASSLVRGLNTGELFF
TRBD1,TRBJ1-1,NA,TRBV19,TGTGCCAGTATCGTCCCGGACAACAGGGGGACTGAAGCTTTCTTT,CASIVPDNRGTEAFF
NA,TRBJ2-7,NA,TRBV4-2,TGTGCCAGCAGCCAAGGCCTAGGGGTCTCCTACGAGCAGTACTTC,CASSQGLGVSYEQYF
NA,TRBJ2-4,NA,TRBV7-2,TGTGCCAGCAGCTTAGTCAGGCAAAACATTCAGTACTTC,CASSLVRQNIQYF
TRBD1,TRBJ2-1,NA,TRBV9,TGTGCCAGCAGCGTACGTCAACAGGGGAAGGTCAATGAGCAGTTCTTC,CASSVRQQGKVNEQFF
NA,TRBJ1-5,NA,TRBV15,TGTGCCACCAGCGCTGGTCGACGGGAGGCGGGGTATAGCAATCAGCCCCAGCATTTT,CATSAGRREAGYSNQPQHF
TRBD1,TRBJ1-3,NA,TRBV7-9,TGTGCCAGCAGCTCATGGGACAGGAGCTCTGGAAACACCATATATTTT,CASSSWDRSSGNTIYF
TRBD1,TRBJ2-1,NA,TRBV11-3,TGTGCCAGCGCCAAGCACAGGGGTGACAATGAGCAGTTCTTC,CASAKHRGDNEQFF
TRBD1,TRBJ2-1,NA,TRBV7-9,TGTGCCAGCAGCTCGACAGGGGTGGGTGAGCAGTTCTTC,CASSSTGVGEQFF
NA,TRBJ1-1,NA,TRBV18,TGTGCCAGCTCAGCTCCCGGGGGGAACACTGAAGCTTTCTTT,CASSAPGGNTEAFF
NA,TRBJ2-6,NA,TRBV13,TGTGCCAGCAAGGGAGAATCTGGGGCCAACGTCCTGACTTTC,CASKGESGANVLTF